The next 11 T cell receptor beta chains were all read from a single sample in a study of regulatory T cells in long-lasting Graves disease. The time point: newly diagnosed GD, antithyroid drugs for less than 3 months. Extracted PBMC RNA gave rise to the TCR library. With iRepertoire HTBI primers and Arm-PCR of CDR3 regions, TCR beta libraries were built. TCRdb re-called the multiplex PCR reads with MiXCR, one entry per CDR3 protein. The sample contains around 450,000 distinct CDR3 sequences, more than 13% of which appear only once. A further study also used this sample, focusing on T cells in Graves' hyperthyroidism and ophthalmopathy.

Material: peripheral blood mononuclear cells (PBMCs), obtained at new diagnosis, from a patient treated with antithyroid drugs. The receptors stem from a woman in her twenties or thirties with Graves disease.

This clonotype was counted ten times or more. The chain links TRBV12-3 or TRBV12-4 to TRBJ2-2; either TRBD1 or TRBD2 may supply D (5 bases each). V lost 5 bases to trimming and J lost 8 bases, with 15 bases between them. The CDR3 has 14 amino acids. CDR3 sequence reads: CASSRDRRFGELFF. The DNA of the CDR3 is TGTGCCAGCAGTCGGGACCGAAGGTTTGGGGAGCTGTTTTTT.

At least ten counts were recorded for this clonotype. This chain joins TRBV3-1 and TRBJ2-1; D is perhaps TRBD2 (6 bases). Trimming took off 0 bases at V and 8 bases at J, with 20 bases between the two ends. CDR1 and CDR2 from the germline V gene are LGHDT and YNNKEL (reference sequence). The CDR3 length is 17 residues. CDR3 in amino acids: CASSQDAAGRDFHEQFF. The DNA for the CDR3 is TGTGCCAGCAGCCAAGATGCCGCGGGACGAGACTTCCATGAGCAGTTCTTC.

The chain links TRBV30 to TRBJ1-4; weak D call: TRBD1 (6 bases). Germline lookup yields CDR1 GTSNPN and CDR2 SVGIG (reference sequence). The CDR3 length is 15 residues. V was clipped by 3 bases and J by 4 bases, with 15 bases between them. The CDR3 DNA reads TGTGCCTGGAGCCGACACGGACAGAGTAATGAAAAACTGTTTTTT. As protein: CAWSRHGQSNEKLFF.

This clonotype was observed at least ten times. CDR3 bases: TGTGCCAGCAGTCCGAAAGGGGAGACCCAGTACTTC. It yields the protein CASSPKGETQYF. The rearrangement links TRBV11-3 to TRBJ2-5; D unresolved. The V and J ends lost 6 bases and 5 bases respectively, with 10 bases between them. The germline CDR1 and CDR2 sequences are SGHNT and YENEEA. CDR3 length: 12 amino acids.

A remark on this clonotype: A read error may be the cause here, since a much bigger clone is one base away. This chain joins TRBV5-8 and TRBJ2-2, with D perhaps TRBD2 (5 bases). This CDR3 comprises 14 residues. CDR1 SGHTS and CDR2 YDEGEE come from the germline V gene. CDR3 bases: TGTGCCAGCACCACTGGCTTCTTCACCGGGGAGCCGTTTTTT. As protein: CASTTGFFTGEPFF.

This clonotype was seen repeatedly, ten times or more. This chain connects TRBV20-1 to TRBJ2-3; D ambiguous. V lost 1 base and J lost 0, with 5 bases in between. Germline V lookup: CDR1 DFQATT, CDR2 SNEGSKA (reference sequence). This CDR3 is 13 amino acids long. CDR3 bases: TGCAGTGCTAGAGGTTTGAGCACAGATACGCAGTATTTT. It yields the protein CSARGLSTDTQYF.

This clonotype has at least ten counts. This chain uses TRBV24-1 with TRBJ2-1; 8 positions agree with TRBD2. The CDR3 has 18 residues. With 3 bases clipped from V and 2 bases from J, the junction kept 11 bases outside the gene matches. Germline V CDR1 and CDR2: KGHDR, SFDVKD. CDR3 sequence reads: CATSDTPSSGVAYNEQFF. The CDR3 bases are TGTGCCACCAGTGATACCCCGAGTAGCGGGGTTGCCTACAATGAGCAGTTCTTC.

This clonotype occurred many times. For the CDR3, the DNA is TGTGCCATCAGTGAGGGTAGTCATGGCTCCTACGAGCAGTACTTC. Protein sequence: CAISEGSHGSYEQYF. This rearrangement joins TRBV10-3 to TRBJ2-7; D not certain. Trimming shortened V by 2 bases and J by 0 bases, and 11 bases separated the two germline ends. Germline V lookup: CDR1 ENHRY, CDR2 SYGVKD. The CDR3 sequence is 15 residues long.

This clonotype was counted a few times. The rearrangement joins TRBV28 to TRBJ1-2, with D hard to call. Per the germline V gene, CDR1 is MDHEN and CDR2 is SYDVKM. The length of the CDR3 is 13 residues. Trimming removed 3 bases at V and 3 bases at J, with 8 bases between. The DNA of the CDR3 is TGTGCCAGCAGTTTTGCCTTGGACTATGGCTACACCTTC. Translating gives CASSFALDYGYTF.

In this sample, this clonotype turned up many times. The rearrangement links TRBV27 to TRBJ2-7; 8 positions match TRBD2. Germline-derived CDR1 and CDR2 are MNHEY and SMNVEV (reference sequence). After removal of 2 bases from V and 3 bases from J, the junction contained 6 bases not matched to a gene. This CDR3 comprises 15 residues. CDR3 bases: TGTGCCAGCAGTTTAGAGGTAGCGGGGCACTACGAGCAGTACTTC. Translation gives CASSLEVAGHYEQYF.

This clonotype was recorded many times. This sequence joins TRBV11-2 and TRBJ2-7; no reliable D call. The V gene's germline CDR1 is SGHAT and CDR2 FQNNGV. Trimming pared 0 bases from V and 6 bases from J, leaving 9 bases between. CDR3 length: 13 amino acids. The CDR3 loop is CASSLDPLGEQYF. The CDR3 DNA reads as TGTGCCAGCAGCTTAGACCCCCTCGGCGAGCAGTACTTC.